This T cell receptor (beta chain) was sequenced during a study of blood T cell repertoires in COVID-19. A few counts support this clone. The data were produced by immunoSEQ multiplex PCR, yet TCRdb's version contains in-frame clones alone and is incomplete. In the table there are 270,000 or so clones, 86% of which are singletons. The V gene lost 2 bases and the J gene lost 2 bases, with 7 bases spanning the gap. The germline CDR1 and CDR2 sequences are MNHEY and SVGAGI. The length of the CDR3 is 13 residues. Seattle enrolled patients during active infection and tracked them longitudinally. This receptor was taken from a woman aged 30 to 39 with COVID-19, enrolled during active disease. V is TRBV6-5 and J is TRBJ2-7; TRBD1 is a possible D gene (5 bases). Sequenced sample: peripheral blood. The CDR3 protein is CASSYAGTYEQYF. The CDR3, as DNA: TGTGCCAGCAGTTACGCAGGGACCTACGAGCAGTACTTC.